The sequence of this T cell receptor beta chain was determined in a study of cytomegalovirus exposure and HLA in healthy donors. Points from the study as a whole: It has been reported that TCR beta sequences accurately predicted the HLA-A and HLA-B alleles of most subjects. Some V segments (TRBV6-2 and TRBV6-3 among them) were excluded as indistinguishable. Researchers catalogued over 150 TCR beta chains as cytomegalovirus-associated.

This clone was observed a few times. Its antigen remains unidentified. PCR primers comprised 60 Vbeta and 13 Jbeta primers. Sequenced by immunoSEQ multiplex PCR; TCRdb stores in-frame clones only, minus some. The data contain 120,000 to 150,000 clones, 75% of them seen just once; the ten biggest clones take up approximately 3.2%. V gave up 9 bases and J gave up 8 bases, with 19 bases separating them. This CDR3 has 14 residues. From germline, CDR1 is MNHNS and CDR2 SASEGT. This sequence joins TRBV6-1 and TRBJ1-4, with a tentative D call TRBD1 (5 bases). The source material was PBMCs. The sequence was obtained from a man in his forties or fifties in good health and CMV-seronegative. This CDR3 reads CAREQGFQEEKLFF. DNA of the CDR3: TGTGCCAGAGAGCAGGGATTTCAAGAGGAAAAACTGTTTTTT.